This T cell receptor (beta chain) emerged from a study of shared clonotypes between healthy human individuals. Data came from immunoSEQ multiplex PCR; TCRdb stores just in-frame clones and leaves some out. The table lists roughly 2 million clones, 85% to 95% of them singletons. V lost 6 bases and J 4 bases, leaving 7 bases between the germline ends. This CDR3 has 12 amino acids. CDR1 is SNHLY and CDR2 is FYNNEI in the germline V gene. This clone was counted only a few times. The sample carries other DNA sequences with the same CDR3. Sample: naive CD4+ T cells sorted from blood. Subset here: CD45RA+ positively selected. This chain links TRBV2 with TRBJ2-1; D is possibly TRBD1 (5 bases). This TCR came from a man aged 18-30 years in good health. For the CDR3, the DNA is TGTGCCAGCAGCACAGGTTACAATGAGCAGTTCTTC. Translating gives CASSTGYNEQFF.